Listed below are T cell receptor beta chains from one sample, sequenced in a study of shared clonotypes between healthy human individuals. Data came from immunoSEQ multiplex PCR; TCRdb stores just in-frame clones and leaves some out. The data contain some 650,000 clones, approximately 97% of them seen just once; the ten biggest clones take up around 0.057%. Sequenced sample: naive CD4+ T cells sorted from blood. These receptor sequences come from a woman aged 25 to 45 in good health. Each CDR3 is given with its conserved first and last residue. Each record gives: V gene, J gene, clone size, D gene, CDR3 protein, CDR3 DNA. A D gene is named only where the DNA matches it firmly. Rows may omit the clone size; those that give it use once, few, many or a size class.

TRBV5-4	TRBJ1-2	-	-	CASSTVEANYGYTF	TGTGCCAGCAGCACGGTAGAGGCGAACTATGGCTACACCTTC
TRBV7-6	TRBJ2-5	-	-	CASSLDPPPGEETQYF	TGTGCCAGCAGCTTAGATCCCCCCCCAGGAGAGGAGACCCAGTACTTC
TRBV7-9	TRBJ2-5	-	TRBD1	CAATRDSQETQYF	TGTGCCGCAACCCGGGACAGCCAAGAGACCCAGTACTTC
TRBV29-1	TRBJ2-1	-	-	CSVRQRTVLSYNEQFF	TGCAGCGTAAGACAGAGGACAGTTTTATCCTACAATGAGCAGTTCTTC
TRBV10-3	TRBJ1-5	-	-	CAISGGPGKSNQPQHF	TGTGCCATCAGTGGGGGGCCGGGGAAAAGTAATCAGCCCCAGCATTTT
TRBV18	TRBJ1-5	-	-	CASSPGQGSWQPQHF	TGTGCCAGCTCACCAGGGCAGGGGAGTTGGCAGCCCCAGCATTTT
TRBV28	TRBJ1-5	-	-	CASSPRNQPQHF	TGTGCCAGCAGTCCCCGAAATCAGCCCCAGCATTTT
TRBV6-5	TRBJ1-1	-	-	CASSYKQPTNTEAFF	TGTGCCAGCAGTTACAAACAGCCCACAAACACTGAAGCTTTCTTT
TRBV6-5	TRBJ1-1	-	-	CASSILDSNTEAFF	TGTGCCAGCAGTATCTTGGACAGTAACACTGAAGCTTTCTTT
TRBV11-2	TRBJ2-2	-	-	CASSFRAVTGELFF	TGTGCCAGCAGCTTCAGGGCCGTCACCGGGGAGCTGTTTTTT
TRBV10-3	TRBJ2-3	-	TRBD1	CAISDGQGLPTDTQYF	TGTGCCATCAGTGATGGACAGGGGCTTCCCACAGATACGCAGTATTTT
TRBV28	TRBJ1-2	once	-	CASSLADGYTF	TGTGCCAGCAGTTTGGCTGATGGCTACACCTTC
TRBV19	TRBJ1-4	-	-	CASSPTSTGARVKLFF	TGTGCCAGTAGTCCAACATCGACAGGCGCAAGGGTAAAACTGTTTTTT
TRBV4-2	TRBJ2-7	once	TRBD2	CASSQDRTRIYEQYF	TGTGCCAGCAGCCAAGATCGGACTAGAATTTACGAGCAGTACTTC
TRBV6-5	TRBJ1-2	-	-	CASSEGEGRGYTF	TGTGCCAGCAGTGAGGGGGAGGGCCGGGGCTACACCTTC
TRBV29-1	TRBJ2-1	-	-	CSVLQVRLHEQFF	TGCAGCGTATTACAGGTTAGGCTGCATGAGCAGTTCTTC
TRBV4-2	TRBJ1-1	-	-	CASSRLDSEIKAFF	TGTGCCAGCAGCCGCCTGGACAGCGAGATAAAAGCTTTCTTT
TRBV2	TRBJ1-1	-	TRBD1	CASSRGPGTEAFF	TGTGCCAGCAGTAGGGGGCCGGGCACTGAAGCTTTCTTT